This passage covers 3 T cell receptor beta chains from one sample sequenced in a study of control samples from healthy donors and cancer patients. TCRdb keeps only in-frame clones here, not all; method: immunoSEQ multiplex PCR. The sample has roughly 170,000 clones, 85% to 95% seen once. The sequenced material came from blood. The receptors shown here come from a woman aged 18-29 years in good health.

The genes are TRBV3-1 (or the pseudogene TRBV3-2) and TRBJ2-1; 10 bases are shared with TRBD1. The V segment lost 1 base and the J segment 7 bases; nucleotides outside the gene matches: 7. There are 16 residues in the CDR3. CDR1 is LGHDT and CDR2 is YNNKEL in the germline V gene (reference sequence). CDR3 sequence reads: CASSQVRQGAGNEQFF. CDR3 in DNA: TGTGCCAGCAGCCAAGTCCGACAGGGGGCGGGGAATGAGCAGTTCTTC.

The chain employs TRBV18 and TRBJ1-1, with D perhaps TRBD1 (5 bases). The length of the CDR3 is 14 residues. Germline CDR1 is KGHSH and CDR2 is LQKENI. Trimming left V 2 bases short and J 4 bases short, with 11 bases between. The chain's CDR3 is CASSPSRGGTEAFF. DNA for the CDR3: TGTGCCAGCTCACCATCTAGGGGTGGCACTGAAGCTTTCTTT.

This chain uses TRBV27 with TRBJ2-1, with D uncertain. Germline loops: CDR1 MNHEY, CDR2 SMNVEV (reference sequence). V gave up 7 bases and J gave up 0 bases, with 13 bases separating them. The CDR3 loop spans 15 amino acids. The CDR3: CASKLDESSYNEQFF. In DNA form, the CDR3 reads TGTGCCAGCAAATTAGACGAGAGCTCCTACAATGAGCAGTTCTTC.